This T cell receptor (beta chain) stems from a study of blood T cell repertoires in COVID-19 (TCRdb year 2020). General notes on the study: Samples covering the acute and convalescent phases of COVID-19 were provided by collaborators in the United States, Italy and Spain. The samples were drawn from two sources: the first 160 participants of the ongoing ImmuneRACE study, and some 1,300 subjects contributed by 6 global collaborators. HLA class I and class II types, where available, came from metadata supplied by the sample provider rather than from assay-based typing. The prospective study material was composed of cDNA or gDNA derived from T cells, B-cell-depleted T cells, or PBMCs. Deeply sampled blood TCRbeta repertoires from subjects exposed to, actively infected with, or recovered from COVID-19 were included in the dataset. Sample metadata almost always included a de-identified subject ID, COVID-19 status, age in years and sex. The repertoires were made available in a free public database intended to serve as a resource for research on the immune response to SARS-CoV-2. The investigation overall reported the following: How much clinical and demographic metadata was included differed by source and by participant, and the metadata was provided uncurated.

Of note for this clone: It lacks a known antigen. No per-base quality is available; no much larger clone lies one base away.

TCRbeta CDR3 regions were amplified from genomic DNA using the immunoSEQ Assay, a bias-controlled multiplex PCR. The source study handled its data this way. The number of nucleated cells in each sample was estimated from the amplification of reference gene primers within the assay. To quantify the absolute abundance of each unique TCRbeta CDR3 rearrangement, sequence reads were collapsed and filtered. For each sample, productive Simpson clonality was calculated by taking the square root of Simpson's diversity index across productive rearrangements. TCRdb took over this immuneACCESS table, retaining in-frame rearrangements with V and J assigned. Such tables are incomplete; in checked studies, under half of the missing clones stem from an unresolved V gene, and the remainder is unexplained. From that table come the V and J calls and clone size; the DNA was used to work out D and trimming. The sample table lists roughly 400,000 clones, 90% of them with a count of one. The biggest ten clones account for 0.55% to 0.75% of the sample.

Enrolling through a virtual design, the prospective study's participants ranged in age from roughly 18 to 95 years and lived across 20 to 25 United States geographic areas. To assign participants to cohorts, the prospective study relied on clinical history that participants themselves reported in a screening survey and a study questionnaire. Recovered participants in ImmuneRACE Cohort 3 were defined by two consecutive negative NP/OP PCR tests, clearance by a healthcare professional, or resolution of symptoms. In the prospective study, mobile phlebotomists collected whole blood, serum and a nasopharyngeal or oropharyngeal swab from each participant. Participants in the prospective study had the option to provide additional blood draws and questionnaires over an approximately two-month period. Prospective study blood samples were shipped either frozen or at room temperature before DNA extraction.

CDR1 and CDR2 were assigned from the germline V gene as KGHSH and LQKENI. There are 14 amino acids in the CDR3, from cysteine to phenylalanine inclusive. The retained sequence is limited to the CDR3, 42 bases, with the frame set at the first base. Relative to germline, V is missing 3 bases and J is missing 5 bases, with 1 base of the junction outside any gene match. In this chain, TRBV18 is recombined with TRBJ2-1, with TRBD1 matching 10 junction bases. The material sequenced was PBMCs or T cells enriched from blood (not recorded which). The receptor comes from a man younger than 30 who had recovered from COVID-19. The sequenced DNA is TGTGCCAGCTCACCCGGGACAGGGGACAATGAGCAGTTCTTC. The encoded protein is CASSPGTGDNEQFF.